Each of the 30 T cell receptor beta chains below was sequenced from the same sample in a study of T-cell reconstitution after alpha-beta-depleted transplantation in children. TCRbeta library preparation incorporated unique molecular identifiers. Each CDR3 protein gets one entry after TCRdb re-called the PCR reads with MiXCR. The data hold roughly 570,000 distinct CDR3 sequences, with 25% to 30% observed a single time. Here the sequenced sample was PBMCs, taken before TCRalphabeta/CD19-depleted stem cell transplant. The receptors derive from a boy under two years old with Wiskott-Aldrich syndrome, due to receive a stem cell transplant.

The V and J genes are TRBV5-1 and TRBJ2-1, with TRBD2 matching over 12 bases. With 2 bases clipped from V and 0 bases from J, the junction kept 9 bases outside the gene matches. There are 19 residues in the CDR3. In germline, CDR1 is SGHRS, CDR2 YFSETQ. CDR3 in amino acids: CASSFIGLAGISSYNEQFF. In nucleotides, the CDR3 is TGCGCCAGCAGCTTCATCGGACTAGCGGGAATAAGCTCCTACAATGAGCAGTTCTTC.

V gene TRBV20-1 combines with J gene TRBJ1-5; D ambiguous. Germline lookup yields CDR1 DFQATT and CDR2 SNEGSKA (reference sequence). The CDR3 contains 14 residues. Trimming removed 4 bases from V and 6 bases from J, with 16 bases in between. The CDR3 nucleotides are TGCAGTGCTACTGTCTCTCACTCGGGTCAGCCCCAGCATTTT. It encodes CSATVSHSGQPQHF.

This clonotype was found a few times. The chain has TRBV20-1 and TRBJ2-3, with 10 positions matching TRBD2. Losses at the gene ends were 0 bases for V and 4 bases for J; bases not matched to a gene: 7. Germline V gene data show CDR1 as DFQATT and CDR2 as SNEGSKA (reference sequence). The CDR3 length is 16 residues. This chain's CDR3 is CSARDLLAGFADTQYF. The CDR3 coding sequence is TGCAGTGCTAGAGATTTACTAGCGGGATTCGCAGATACGCAGTATTTT.

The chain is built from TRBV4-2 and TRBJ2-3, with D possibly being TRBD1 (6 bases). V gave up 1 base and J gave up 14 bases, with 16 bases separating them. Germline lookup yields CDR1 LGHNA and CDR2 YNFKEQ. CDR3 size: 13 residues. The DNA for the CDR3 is TGTGCCAGCAGCCAAGGGACAGCCACCCTGCTGTATTTT. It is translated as CASSQGTATLLYF.

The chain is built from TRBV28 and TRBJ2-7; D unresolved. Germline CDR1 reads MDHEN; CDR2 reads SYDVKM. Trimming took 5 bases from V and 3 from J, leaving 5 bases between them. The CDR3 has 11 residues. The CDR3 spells CASSTLYEQYF. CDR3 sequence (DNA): TGTGCCAGCAGTACCCTCTACGAGCAGTACTTC. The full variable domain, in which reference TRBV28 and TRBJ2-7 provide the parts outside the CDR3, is DVKVTQSSRYLVKRTGEKVFLECVQDMDHENMFWYRQDPGLGLRLIYFSYDVKMKEKGDIPEGYSVSREKKERFSLILESASTNQTSMYLCASSTLYEQYFGPGTRLTVT.

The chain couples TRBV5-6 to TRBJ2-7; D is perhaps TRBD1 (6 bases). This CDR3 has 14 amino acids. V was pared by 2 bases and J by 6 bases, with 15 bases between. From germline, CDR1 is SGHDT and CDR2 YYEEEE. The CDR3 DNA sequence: TGTGCCAGCAGCTTAACTGGGGGCAAAGGCGAGCAGTACTTC. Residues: CASSLTGGKGEQYF.

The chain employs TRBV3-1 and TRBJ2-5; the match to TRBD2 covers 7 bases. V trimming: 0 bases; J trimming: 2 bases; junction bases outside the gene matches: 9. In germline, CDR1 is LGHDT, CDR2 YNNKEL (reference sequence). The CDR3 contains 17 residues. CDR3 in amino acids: CASSQEAVGRRQETQYF. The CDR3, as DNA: TGTGCCAGCAGCCAAGAAGCAGTCGGGAGGCGTCAAGAGACCCAGTACTTC.

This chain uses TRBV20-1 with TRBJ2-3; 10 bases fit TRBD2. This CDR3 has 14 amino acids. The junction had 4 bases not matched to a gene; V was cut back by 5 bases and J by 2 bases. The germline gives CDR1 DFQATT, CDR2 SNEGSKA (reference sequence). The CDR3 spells CSAQTSGSTDTQYF. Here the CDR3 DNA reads TGCAGTGCTCAGACTAGCGGGTCCACAGATACGCAGTATTTT.

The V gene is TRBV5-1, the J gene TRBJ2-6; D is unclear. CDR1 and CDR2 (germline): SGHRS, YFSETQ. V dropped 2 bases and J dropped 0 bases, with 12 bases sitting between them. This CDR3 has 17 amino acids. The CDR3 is CASSLSSPSSGANVLTF. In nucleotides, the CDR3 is TGCGCCAGCAGCTTATCCTCACCAAGCTCTGGGGCCAACGTCCTGACTTTC.

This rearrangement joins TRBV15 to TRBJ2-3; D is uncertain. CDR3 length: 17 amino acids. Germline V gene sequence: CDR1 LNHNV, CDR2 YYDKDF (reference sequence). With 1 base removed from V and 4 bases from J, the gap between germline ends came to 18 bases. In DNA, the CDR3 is TGTGCCACCAGCAGAGGTGTGGAGTCCCCGGGCCCAGATACGCAGTATTTT. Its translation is CATSRGVESPGPDTQYF.

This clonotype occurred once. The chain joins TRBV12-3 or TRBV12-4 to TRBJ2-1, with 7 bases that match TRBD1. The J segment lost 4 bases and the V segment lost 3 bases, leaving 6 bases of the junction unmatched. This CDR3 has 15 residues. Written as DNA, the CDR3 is TGTGCCAGCAGTTTCTCGACAGGGTGGTACAATGAGCAGTTCTTC. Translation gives CASSFSTGWYNEQFF.

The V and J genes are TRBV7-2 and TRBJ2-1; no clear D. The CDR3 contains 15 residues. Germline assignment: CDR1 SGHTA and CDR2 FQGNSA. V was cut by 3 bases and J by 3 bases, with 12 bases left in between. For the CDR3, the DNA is TGTGCCAGCAGCTTCGGGCGGCCGGGCTACAATGAGCAGTTCTTC. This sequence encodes CASSFGRPGYNEQFF.

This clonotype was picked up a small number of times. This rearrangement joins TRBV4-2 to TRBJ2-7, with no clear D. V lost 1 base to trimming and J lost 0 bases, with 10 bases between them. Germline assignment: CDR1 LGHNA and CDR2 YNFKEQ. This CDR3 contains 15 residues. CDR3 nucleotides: TGTGCCAGCAGCCAAGCACCACTCAGCTCCTACGAGCAGTACTTC. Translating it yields CASSQAPLSSYEQYF.

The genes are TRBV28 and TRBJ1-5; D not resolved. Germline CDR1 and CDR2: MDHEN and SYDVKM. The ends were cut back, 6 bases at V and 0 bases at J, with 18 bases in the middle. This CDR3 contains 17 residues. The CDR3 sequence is CASRIPSGPLSNQPQHF. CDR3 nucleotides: TGTGCCAGCAGGATACCTAGCGGTCCCCTTAGCAATCAGCCCCAGCATTTT.

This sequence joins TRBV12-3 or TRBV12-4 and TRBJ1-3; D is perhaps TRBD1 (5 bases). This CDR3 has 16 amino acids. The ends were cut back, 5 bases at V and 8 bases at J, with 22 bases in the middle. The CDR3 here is CASSQRPTGPGDTIYF. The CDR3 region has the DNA TGTGCCAGCAGTCAAAGACCCACAGGCCCGGGGGACACCATATATTTT.

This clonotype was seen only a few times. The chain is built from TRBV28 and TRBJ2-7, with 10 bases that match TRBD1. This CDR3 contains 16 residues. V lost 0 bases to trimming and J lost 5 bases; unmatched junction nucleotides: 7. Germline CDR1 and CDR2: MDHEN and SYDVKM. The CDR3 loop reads CASSLWGQGSPNEQYF. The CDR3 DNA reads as TGTGCCAGCAGTTTATGGGGACAGGGGTCTCCCAACGAGCAGTACTTC. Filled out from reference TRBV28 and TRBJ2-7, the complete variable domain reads DVKVTQSSRYLVKRTGEKVFLECVQDMDHENMFWYRQDPGLGLRLIYFSYDVKMKEKGDIPEGYSVSREKKERFSLILESASTNQTSMYLCASSLWGQGSPNEQYFGPGTRLTVT.

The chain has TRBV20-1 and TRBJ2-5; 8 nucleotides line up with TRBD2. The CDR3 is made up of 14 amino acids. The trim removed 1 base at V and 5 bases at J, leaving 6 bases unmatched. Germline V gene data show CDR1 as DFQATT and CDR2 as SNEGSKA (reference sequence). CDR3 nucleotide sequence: TGCAGTGCTAGAGTCGGCGGGAGGCAGGAGACCCAGTACTTC. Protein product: CSARVGGRQETQYF.

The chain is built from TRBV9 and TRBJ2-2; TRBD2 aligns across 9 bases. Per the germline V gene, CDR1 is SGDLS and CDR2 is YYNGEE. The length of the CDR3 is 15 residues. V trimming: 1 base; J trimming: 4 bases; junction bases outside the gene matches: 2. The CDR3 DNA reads TGTGCCAGCAGCGTACTTAGCGGGAGCACCGGGGAGCTGTTTTTT. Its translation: CASSVLSGSTGELFF.

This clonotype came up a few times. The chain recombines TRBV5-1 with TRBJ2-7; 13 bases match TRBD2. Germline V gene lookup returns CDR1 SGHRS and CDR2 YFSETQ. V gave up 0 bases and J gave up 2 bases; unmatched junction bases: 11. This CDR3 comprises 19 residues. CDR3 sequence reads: CASSLVPGTSGKLTYEQYF. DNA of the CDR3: TGCGCCAGCAGCTTGGTCCCCGGGACTAGCGGGAAATTAACCTACGAGCAGTACTTC.

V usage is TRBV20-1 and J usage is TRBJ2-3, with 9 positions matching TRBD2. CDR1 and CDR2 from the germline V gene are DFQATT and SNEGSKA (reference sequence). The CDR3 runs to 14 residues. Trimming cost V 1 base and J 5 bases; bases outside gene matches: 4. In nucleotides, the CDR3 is TGCAGTGCTAGAGTTTCTAGCGGGAAAGATACGCAGTATTTT. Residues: CSARVSSGKDTQYF.

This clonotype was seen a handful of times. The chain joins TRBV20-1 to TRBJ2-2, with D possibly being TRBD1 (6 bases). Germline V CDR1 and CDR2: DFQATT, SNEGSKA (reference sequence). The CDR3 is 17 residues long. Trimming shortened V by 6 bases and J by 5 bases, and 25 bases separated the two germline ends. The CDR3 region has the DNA TGCAGTGCCAGGGGCCTTCCTAAATGGGCCTCAACCGGGGAGCTGTTTTTT. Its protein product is CSARGLPKWASTGELFF.

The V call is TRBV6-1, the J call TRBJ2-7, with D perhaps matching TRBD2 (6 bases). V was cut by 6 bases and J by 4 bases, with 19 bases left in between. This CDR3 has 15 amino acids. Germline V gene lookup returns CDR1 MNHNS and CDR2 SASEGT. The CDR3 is CASSLERAGGYEQYF. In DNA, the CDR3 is TGTGCCAGCAGCCTCGAGCGGGCTGGGGGTTACGAGCAGTACTTC.

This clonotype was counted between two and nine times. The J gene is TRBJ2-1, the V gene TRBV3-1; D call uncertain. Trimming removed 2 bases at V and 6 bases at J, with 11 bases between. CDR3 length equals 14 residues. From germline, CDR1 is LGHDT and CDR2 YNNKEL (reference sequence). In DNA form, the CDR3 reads TGTGCCAGCAGCCAATGGACCGACCCCAATGAGCAGTTCTTC. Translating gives CASSQWTDPNEQFF.

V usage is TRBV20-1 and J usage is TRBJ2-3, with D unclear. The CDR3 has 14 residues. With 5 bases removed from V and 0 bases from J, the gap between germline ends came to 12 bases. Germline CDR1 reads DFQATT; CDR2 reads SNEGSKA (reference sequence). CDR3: CSALPAPSTDTQYF. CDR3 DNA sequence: TGCAGTGCTCTGCCCGCACCTAGCACAGATACGCAGTATTTT.

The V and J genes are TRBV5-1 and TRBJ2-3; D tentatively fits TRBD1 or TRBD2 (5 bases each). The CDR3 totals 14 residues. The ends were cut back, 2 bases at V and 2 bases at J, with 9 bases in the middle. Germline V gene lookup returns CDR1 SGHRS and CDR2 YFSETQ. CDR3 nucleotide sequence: TGCGCCAGCAGCTTAGGGACCCACACAGATACGCAGTATTTT. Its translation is CASSLGTHTDTQYF.

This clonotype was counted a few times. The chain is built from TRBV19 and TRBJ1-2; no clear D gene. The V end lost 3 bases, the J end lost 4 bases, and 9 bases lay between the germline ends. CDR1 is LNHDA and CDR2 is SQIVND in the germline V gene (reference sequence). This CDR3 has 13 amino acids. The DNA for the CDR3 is TGTGCCAGTAGTATCGGAGGAAGCTATGGCTACACCTTC. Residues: CASSIGGSYGYTF.

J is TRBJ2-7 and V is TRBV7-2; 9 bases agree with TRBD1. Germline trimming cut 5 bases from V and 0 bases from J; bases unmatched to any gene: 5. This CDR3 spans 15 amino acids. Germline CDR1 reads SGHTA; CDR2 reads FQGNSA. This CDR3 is CASSPRDRASYEQYF. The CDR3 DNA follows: TGTGCCAGCAGCCCTCGGGACAGGGCCTCCTACGAGCAGTACTTC.

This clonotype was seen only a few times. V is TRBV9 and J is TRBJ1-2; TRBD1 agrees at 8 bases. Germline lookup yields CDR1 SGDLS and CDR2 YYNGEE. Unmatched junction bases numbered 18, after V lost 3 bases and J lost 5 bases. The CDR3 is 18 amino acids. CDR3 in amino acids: CASSAGPGGPDLPYGYTF. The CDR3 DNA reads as TGTGCCAGCAGCGCGGGCCCAGGGGGCCCCGACCTCCCATATGGCTACACCTTC.

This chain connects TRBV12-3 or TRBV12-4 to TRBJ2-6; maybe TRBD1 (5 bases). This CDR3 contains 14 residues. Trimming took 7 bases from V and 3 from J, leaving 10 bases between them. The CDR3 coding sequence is TGTGCCAGCATCCAGGGCTTTGGGGCCAACGTCCTGACTTTC. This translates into CASIQGFGANVLTF.

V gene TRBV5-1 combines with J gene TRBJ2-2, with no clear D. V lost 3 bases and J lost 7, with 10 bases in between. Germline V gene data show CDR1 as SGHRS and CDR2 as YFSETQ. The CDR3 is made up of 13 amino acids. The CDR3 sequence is CASSWELGGELFF. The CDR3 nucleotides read TGCGCCAGCAGCTGGGAATTGGGCGGGGAGCTGTTTTTT.